This T cell receptor beta chain comes out of a study of shared clonotypes between healthy human individuals. Looking at the study overall: Each donor's CD4 naive and CD4 memory cells filled three plates apiece, CD8 naive two, and CD8 memory one.

Original processing notes: In the immunoSEQ data, sequences were junction-only and lacked quality scores, so filtering differed. Generated by immunoSEQ multiplex PCR, the TCRdb table keeps only in-frame clones and is missing some. The DNA was the basis for D and trimming; V, J and clone size are from that table. The data contain around 580,000 clones, roughly 98% of them singletons. Regarding the study as a whole: Only blood was sampled, and tissue TCR repertoires likely differ from blood ones. Generation probabilities were higher for clonotypes shared across all four sorted-subset donors than for unshared ones.

The V and J ends lost 1 base and 0 bases respectively, with 7 bases between them. The CDR3 sequence is 14 residues long. Germline V lookup: CDR1 SGHDN, CDR2 FVKESK. Concerning this clone itself: Its specificity is unknown.

Terminally differentiated effector memory CD45RA+ cells were excluded from the naive CD8 cells, which were CD45RO-negative and positively selected for CCR7. Sequencing was done on a sample of naive CD8+ T cells sorted from blood. This sequence originates from a man younger than 45 in good health. This sequence joins TRBV14 and TRBJ2-7; no clear D. CDR3: CASSQVLGSYEQYF. Written as DNA, the CDR3 is TGTGCCAGCAGCCAAGTTTTGGGCTCCTACGAGCAGTACTTC. Full variable domain (remainder filled in from reference TRBV14 and TRBJ2-7): EAGVTQFPSHSVIEKGQTVTLRCDPISGHDNLYWYRRVMGKEIKFLLHFVKESKQDESGMPNNRFLAERTGGTYSTLKVQPAELEDSGVYFCASSQVLGSYEQYFGPGTRLTVT.